The 26 T cell receptor beta chains below were found in one sample sequenced in a study of molecular identifiers for immune sequencing clone quantification. Via MiXCR, TCRdb re-called the PCR reads, giving one row per CDR3 protein. The repertoire holds 490,000 or so distinct CDR3 sequences, with around 23% as singletons. Sequencing input: naive CD8+ T cells from blood, with Jurkat cell RNA spiked in. Subset meaning: FACS-sorted CD8+CD4-CCR7+CD45RA+ naive T cells. The receptors were sampled from a human donor in good health. Some libraries in this study had Jurkat cell RNA spiked in.

The J gene is TRBJ2-7, the V gene TRBV11-2; perhaps TRBD1 as D (6 bases). CDR1 and CDR2 from the germline V gene are SGHAT and FQNNGV. V was cut by 3 bases and J by 5 bases, with 17 bases left in between. The CDR3 length is 15 residues. The chain's CDR3 is CASSFRDNYAHEQYF. For the CDR3, the DNA is TGTGCCAGCAGCTTCCGGGACAACTACGCCCACGAGCAGTACTTC.

This clonotype was counted many times. V is TRBV7-9 and J is TRBJ2-3, with 7 bases identical to TRBD2. J was trimmed by 1 base and V by 5 bases; bases with no gene match: 9. From germline, CDR1 is SEHNR and CDR2 FQNEAQ (reference sequence). This CDR3 region has 16 residues. In DNA, the CDR3 is TGTGCCAGCAGCCCAACAAGCGGGATCGGCACAGATACGCAGTATTTT. Translating it yields CASSPTSGIGTDTQYF.

This clonotype occurred a few times. The rearrangement joins TRBV20-1 to TRBJ2-7; no firm D call. Germline V lookup: CDR1 DFQATT, CDR2 SNEGSKA (reference sequence). The V gene lost 1 base and the J gene lost 3 bases, with 13 bases spanning the gap. This CDR3 is 14 amino acids long. CDR3 protein: CSARGGTVSYEQYF. CDR3 nucleotide sequence: TGCAGTGCTAGAGGGGGAACAGTTAGCTACGAGCAGTACTTC.

V and J are TRBV30 and TRBJ2-7, with TRBD1 as a possible D gene (6 bases). The CDR3 length is 13 residues. The germline CDR1 and CDR2 sequences are GTSNPN and SVGIG (reference sequence). V was clipped by 4 bases and J by 2 bases, with 12 bases between them. CDR3 bases: TGTGCCTGGAACAGGGTATCGACCTACGAGCAGTACTTC. Translated, it gives CAWNRVSTYEQYF. The full variable domain, with the rest looked up from reference TRBV30 and TRBJ2-7, is SQTIHQWPATLVQPVGSPLSLECTVEGTSNPNLYWYRQAAGRGLQLLFYSVGIGQISSEVPQNLSASRPQDRQFILSSKKLLLSDSGFYLCAWNRVSTYEQYFGPGTRLTVT.

This clonotype has a handful of counts. V and J are TRBV30 and TRBJ2-5; D is ambiguous. V dropped 3 bases and J dropped 2 bases, with 10 bases sitting between them. The CDR3 has 13 residues. Germline CDR1 and CDR2: GTSNPN and SVGIG (reference sequence). The CDR3 DNA reads as TGTGCCTGGAGCTCATGGGGTCAAGAGACCCAGTACTTC. As protein: CAWSSWGQETQYF. Full variable domain (rest looked up from reference TRBV30 and TRBJ2-5): SQTIHQWPATLVQPVGSPLSLECTVEGTSNPNLYWYRQAAGRGLQLLFYSVGIGQISSEVPQNLSASRPQDRQFILSSKKLLLSDSGFYLCAWSSWGQETQYFGPGTRLLVL.

Turning to this clonotype: Since a much larger clone is just one base distant, this may be a read error. V is TRBV4-3 and J is TRBJ2-3; TRBD1 agrees at 8 bases. Trimming took 2 bases from V and 1 from J; bases not matched to a gene: 2. The germline gives CDR1 LGHNA, CDR2 YSLEER. The CDR3 covers 15 residues. The chain's CDR3 is CASSQYRGGTDTQYF. The CDR3 region has the DNA TGCGCCAGCAGCCAATACAGGGGGGGCACAGATACGCAGTATTTT.

For this clonotype: Germline and junction disagree at one end, which may indicate a read error. The rearrangement uses TRBV28 and TRBJ2-7, with no clear D. CDR1 MDHEN and CDR2 SYDVKM come from the germline V gene. The CDR3 runs 12 residues. The CDR3 loop reads CASSLLLNEQDF. The CDR3 coding sequence is TGTGCCAGCAGTTTACTCCTCAACGAGCAGGACTTC.

The J gene is TRBJ2-3, the V gene TRBV9; a weak D match, TRBD1 (6 bases). The length of the CDR3 is 13 residues. CDR1 is SGDLS, CDR2 YYNGEE, per germline. Trimming pared 4 bases from V and 4 bases from J, leaving 10 bases between. The CDR3 DNA follows: TGTGCCAGCAGCAGGGGGAAAGCAGATACGCAGTATTTT. This encodes CASSRGKADTQYF.

This clonotype was observed many times. This sequence joins TRBV2 and TRBJ1-6; D is ambiguous. CDR1 is SNHLY, CDR2 FYNNEI, per germline. The CDR3 consists of 16 residues. V lost 3 bases, J lost 0 bases, and 9 bases lay in between. CDR3 in amino acids: CASSDTESSYNSPLHF. The CDR3 DNA reads TGTGCCAGCAGTGACACAGAGAGCTCCTATAATTCACCCCTCCACTTT.

Sample share makes this clonotype medium-sized. The gene calls are TRBV6-2 or TRBV6-3 and TRBJ2-5; D remains unclear. The V and J ends lost 2 bases and 5 bases respectively, with 3 bases between them. The CDR3 is 11 amino acids. In germline, CDR1 is MNHEY, CDR2 SVGEGT. Here the CDR3 reads CASSYGETQYF. The CDR3 DNA reads as TGTGCCAGCAGTTACGGGGAGACCCAGTACTTC.

This clonotype was seen ten or more times. This sequence joins TRBV29-1 and TRBJ2-2; 16 bases are a match to TRBD2. The CDR3 is 15 residues long. Germline loops: CDR1 SQVTM, CDR2 ANQGSEA. CDR3 in amino acids: CSGGLAGGPGGELFF. The CDR3 nucleotides are TGCAGTGGGGGACTAGCGGGAGGGCCCGGCGGGGAGCTGTTTTTT.

This clonotype was found once. A much larger clone lies a single base off, so this may be a read error. This chain joins TRBV29-1 and TRBJ1-1; D might be TRBD1 (6 bases). There are 13 residues in the CDR3. V gave up 4 bases and J gave up 3 bases, with 12 bases separating them. Per the germline V gene, CDR1 is SQVTM and CDR2 is ANQGSEA. CDR3 sequence reads: CSVGGGADTEAFF. In DNA form, the CDR3 reads TGCAGCGTTGGAGGGGGGGCTGACACTGAAGCTTTCTTT.

V usage is TRBV9 and J usage is TRBJ2-2; TRBD2 matches 9 bases. Germline trimming cut 6 bases from V and 1 base from J; bases unmatched to any gene: 7. Germline loops: CDR1 SGDLS, CDR2 YYNGEE. The CDR3 has 16 amino acids. CDR3 loop: CASTGVAGENTGELFF. The CDR3 DNA reads as TGTGCCAGCACGGGGGTAGCGGGGGAGAACACCGGGGAGCTGTTTTTT.

On this clonotype: With a much larger clone just one base away, this may be a read error. J is TRBJ2-3 and V is TRBV28; unclear D gene. Trimming took off 11 bases at V and 4 bases at J, with 19 bases between the two ends. Germline V gene lookup returns CDR1 MDHEN and CDR2 SYDVKM. This CDR3 contains 14 residues. In DNA form, the CDR3 reads TGTGCCGTACTCAAGTCGGGTATCCCAGATACGCAGTATTTT. This gives the protein CAVLKSGIPDTQYF.

A few counts support this clonotype. V usage is TRBV12-3 or TRBV12-4 and J usage is TRBJ2-5; D tentatively reads TRBD1 or TRBD2 (7 bases each). The CDR3 is 14 amino acids. V lost 6 bases and J lost 1, with 12 bases in between. The chain's CDR3 is CASRAGGGQETQYF. The CDR3 DNA follows: TGTGCCAGCAGAGCAGGGGGGGGCCAAGAGACCCAGTACTTC.

V is TRBV6-4 and J is TRBJ1-1; 7 bases fit TRBD1. The CDR3 covers 12 residues. Trimming at V came to 2 bases and at J to 12 bases, leaving 6 bases not matched to a gene. Germline CDR1 and CDR2: MRHNA and SNTAGT. DNA of the CDR3: TGTGCCAGCAGTGACAGGGGGCACCCAACTTTCTTT. It specifies CASSDRGHPTFF.

The chain joins TRBV19 to TRBJ2-3; D possibly matches TRBD1 or TRBD2 (6 bases each). Looked up from germline, CDR1 is LNHDA and CDR2 is SQIVND (reference sequence). CDR3 length: 14 residues. Trimming removed 6 bases at V and 4 bases at J, with 14 bases between. The CDR3 bases are TGTGCCAGTAGCCCGGACGGGGGCGCAGATACGCAGTATTTT. Its translation is CASSPDGGADTQYF. Full variable domain (outside the CDR3, taken from reference TRBV19 and TRBJ2-3): DGGITQSPKYLFRKEGQNVTLSCEQNLNHDAMYWYRQDPGQGLRLIYYSQIVNDFQKGDIAEGYSVSREKKESFPLTVTSAQKNPTAFYLCASSPDGGADTQYFGPGTRLTVL.

With respect to this clonotype: One end of the junction fails to match germline, which may point to a read error. The V call is TRBV6-5, the J call TRBJ1-1, with D perhaps matching TRBD1 (6 bases). CDR3 size: 16 residues. Germline V gene sequence: CDR1 MNHEY, CDR2 SVGAGI. The DNA of the CDR3 is TGTGCCAGCAGTTACGGGCCGAGGGGGGAGGACACTGAAGCTCTCTTT. It specifies CASSYGPRGEDTEALF.

This chain uses TRBV5-1 with TRBJ2-7; D is unclear. Trimming removed 0 bases at V and 4 bases at J, with 14 bases between. Germline V gene lookup returns CDR1 SGHRS and CDR2 YFSETQ. The CDR3 covers 15 residues. Here the CDR3 reads CASSLEFALRYEQYF. As DNA, the CDR3 is TGCGCCAGCAGCTTGGAGTTCGCGTTGCGATACGAGCAGTACTTC.

The V and J genes are TRBV4-3 and TRBJ1-3, with D maybe TRBD1 (5 bases). The CDR3 runs to 16 residues. Germline CDR1 is LGHNA and CDR2 is YSLEER. V was cut by 6 bases and J by 0 bases, with 15 bases left in between. DNA for the CDR3: TGCGCCAGCAGACGGGACGGATCTTACTCTGGAAACACCATATATTTT. It yields the protein CASRRDGSYSGNTIYF.

This clonotype has at least ten counts. J is TRBJ2-6 and V is TRBV12-3 or TRBV12-4; D uncertain. The V end lost 4 bases, the J end lost 0 bases, and 7 bases lay between the germline ends. The CDR3 extends over 15 amino acids. CDR3 sequence (DNA): TGTGCCAGCAGTTCCCAACCCTCTGGGGCCAACGTCCTGACTTTC. It yields the protein CASSSQPSGANVLTF.

This clonotype was seen only a few times. The gene calls are TRBV7-9 and TRBJ2-1; D remains ambiguous. Trimming pared 1 base from V and 8 bases from J, leaving 12 bases between. Germline V CDR1 and CDR2: SEHNR, FQNEAQ (reference sequence). The CDR3 extends over 14 amino acids. The CDR3 is CASSLVPRTYEQFF. In DNA, the CDR3 is TGTGCCAGCAGCTTAGTACCCCGGACCTATGAGCAGTTCTTC.

This clonotype was counted between two and nine times. The CDR3 DNA reads as TGCGCCAGCAGCCAAGATCGGCAAGGAAACTACGAGCAGTACTTC. The encoded protein is CASSQDRQGNYEQYF. This chain connects TRBV4-3 to TRBJ2-7; D is unresolved. The length of the CDR3 is 15 residues. The V end was cut by 0 bases, the J end by 3 bases, with 12 bases between. Germline CDR1 and CDR2: LGHNA and YSLEER.

This clonotype was found many times. This chain joins TRBV5-6 and TRBJ1-2; D remains unclear. V lost 2 bases and J 1 base, leaving 9 bases between the germline ends. The CDR3 sequence is 14 residues long. From germline, CDR1 is SGHDT and CDR2 YYEEEE. The CDR3 coding sequence is TGTGCCAGCAGCTTCGTCCAGGTTAACTATGGCTACACCTTC. Amino acid sequence: CASSFVQVNYGYTF.

This clonotype has ten or more counts. The V gene is TRBV24-1, the J gene TRBJ1-4; possible D gene TRBD1, 6 bases. This CDR3 region has 14 residues. Per the germline V gene, CDR1 is KGHDR and CDR2 is SFDVKD. V gave up 9 bases and J gave up 5 bases, with 15 bases separating them. The CDR3 sequence: CATRTGQLNEKLFF. The CDR3 bases are TGTGCCACCCGAACGGGACAACTGAATGAAAAACTGTTTTTT.

In regard to this clonotype: This may be a read error: a much more frequent sequence differs by one nucleotide. This chain uses TRBV20-1 with TRBJ2-7, with D hard to call. Germline V gene data show CDR1 as DFQATT and CDR2 as SNEGSKA (reference sequence). This CDR3 spans 12 amino acids. CDR3 in amino acids: CGARDRVYEQYF. The CDR3 DNA sequence: TGCGGTGCTAGAGATAGGGTCTACGAGCAGTACTTC.